Following are 18 T cell receptor beta chains from one sample sequenced in a study of T-cell memory formation after mild COVID-19. TCRdb reanalysed the 5' RACE reads using MiXCR and keeps one entry per CDR3 protein. The sample holds 450,000 to 650,000 distinct CDR3 sequences; about 22% are singletons and the top ten take approximately 8%. The sample was PBMCs or a T cell subset sorted from them (not recorded which). These receptors all come from an adult woman who had mild COVID-19 (a few samples of this study predate the infection). Cell type and time point are not known.

The chain recombines TRBV24-1 with TRBJ2-1; D is perhaps TRBD2 (6 bases). V was trimmed by 7 bases and J by 9 bases, leaving 15 bases between them. The CDR3 loop spans 13 amino acids. Germline lookup yields CDR1 KGHDR and CDR2 SFDVKD. This CDR3 reads CATSATAGSEQFF. CDR3 in DNA: TGTGCCACCAGCGCCACGGCGGGAAGTGAGCAGTTCTTC.

This clonotype came up a few times. The chain couples TRBV3-1 to TRBJ2-4; no clear D gene. The CDR3 totals 14 residues. CDR1 is LGHDT and CDR2 is YNNKEL in the germline V gene (reference sequence). V lost 4 bases and J lost 8, with 15 bases in between. Here the CDR3 DNA reads TGTGCCAGCAGCCCTCGGGCAGGCGGATACATTCAGTACTTC. Its translation is CASSPRAGGYIQYF.

The V gene is TRBV20-1, the J gene TRBJ2-7; D is undetermined. Germline V gene data show CDR1 as DFQATT and CDR2 as SNEGSKA (reference sequence). The CDR3 is 14 residues long. Trimming took 0 bases from V and 3 from J, leaving 12 bases between them. As DNA, the CDR3 is TGCAGTGCTAGAGATCCGGACGGCTACTACGAGCAGTACTTC. Its protein product is CSARDPDGYYEQYF.

This clonotype was recorded a few times. The genes are TRBV9 and TRBJ2-5; D might be TRBD2 (5 bases). Germline CDR1 SGDLS, CDR2 YYNGEE. Trimming cost V 0 bases and J 3 bases, with 15 bases left between them. CDR3 length equals 16 residues. In DNA, the CDR3 is TGTGCCAGCAGCGTAGCTTGGGCTAGCAGGAAAGAGACCCAGTACTTC. Translation: CASSVAWASRKETQYF.

A few counts support this clonotype. The chain carries TRBV3-1 and TRBJ1-2, with D hard to call. This CDR3 is built from 14 residues. From germline, CDR1 is LGHDT and CDR2 YNNKEL (reference sequence). Trimming left V 0 bases short and J 7 bases short, with 12 bases between. The CDR3 here is CASSQDRGVSGYTF. In DNA form, the CDR3 reads TGTGCCAGCAGCCAAGACCGCGGGGTGAGTGGCTACACCTTC.

The chain combines TRBV4-2 with TRBJ2-2; TRBD1 aligns across 11 bases. Germline assignment: CDR1 LGHNA and CDR2 YNFKEQ. V trimming: 0 bases; J trimming: 5 bases; junction bases outside the gene matches: 14. CDR3 length: 20 residues. CDR3 region: CASSQDFIPTGTGGTGELFF. CDR3 nucleotide sequence: TGTGCCAGCAGCCAAGATTTCATCCCCACCGGGACAGGGGGAACCGGGGAGCTGTTTTTT.

This clonotype was seen more than once but under ten times. The CDR3 sequence: CASSPRRGLGTEAFF. DNA for the CDR3: TGTGCCAGCAGCCCAAGGAGGGGACTAGGGACTGAAGCTTTCTTT. The V call is TRBV13, the J call TRBJ1-1; a weak D match, TRBD1 (5 bases). Germline loops: CDR1 PRHDT, CDR2 FYEKMQ (reference sequence). This CDR3 spans 15 amino acids. V was shortened by 5 bases and J by 5 bases, with 18 bases between the two germline ends.

This sequence joins TRBV6-1 and TRBJ2-3, with a weak D call TRBD2 (6 bases). The CDR3 runs 15 residues. CDR1 and CDR2 (germline): MNHNS, SASEGT. V gave up 5 bases and J gave up 2 bases, with 14 bases separating them. The CDR3 DNA is TGTGCCAGCAGTTTAACCGGAGGGGCCACAGATACGCAGTATTTT. It translates to CASSLTGGATDTQYF.

This clonotype was found a few times. The chain employs TRBV4-2 and TRBJ2-5, with D possibly being TRBD1 (6 bases). V was cut by 0 bases and J by 4 bases, with 12 bases left in between. The CDR3 consists of 15 residues. Germline CDR1 LGHNA, CDR2 YNFKEQ. CDR3 bases: TGTGCCAGCAGCCAAGACACAGGGAATCTAGAGACCCAGTACTTC. Amino acids: CASSQDTGNLETQYF.

The rearrangement links TRBV7-3 to TRBJ2-7; D perhaps matches TRBD1 (5 bases). CDR1 is SGHTA and CDR2 is FQGTGA in the germline V gene. The CDR3 spans 13 residues. The V and J ends lost 5 bases and 7 bases respectively, with 15 bases between them. CDR3 sequence: CASSPTGFEEQYF. The CDR3, as DNA: TGTGCCAGCAGCCCAACAGGATTTGAGGAGCAGTACTTC.

This clonotype was found once. This chain's CDR3 is CASSQDLGAGAFF. In DNA form, the CDR3 reads TGTGCCAGCAGCCAAGATTTGGGGGCTGGGGCTTTCTTT. The chain recombines TRBV3-1 with TRBJ1-1; tentative D call: TRBD1 (6 bases). The germline gives CDR1 LGHDT, CDR2 YNNKEL (reference sequence). This CDR3 spans 13 amino acids. Trimming cost V 0 bases and J 11 bases, with 13 bases left between them.

The chain employs TRBV15 and TRBJ2-7; a weak D match, TRBD2 (5 bases). CDR1 is LNHNV, CDR2 YYDKDF, per germline (reference sequence). Trimming left V 3 bases short and J 2 bases short, with 14 bases between. The CDR3 covers 15 residues. Here the CDR3 DNA reads TGTGCCACCAGCAGGGAAAATCTAGCTACCTACGAGCAGTACTTC. Translated, it gives CATSRENLATYEQYF.

This clonotype occurred a few times. The chain uses TRBV6-2 or TRBV6-3 and TRBJ2-1; D unresolved. V lost 4 bases and J lost 8, with 12 bases in between. Germline CDR1 is MNHEY and CDR2 is SVGEGT. This CDR3 comprises 13 residues. CDR3 DNA sequence: TGTGCCAGCAGTTGGCAGGCGAAGGATGAGCAGTTCTTC. Its protein is CASSWQAKDEQFF.

This clonotype was seen only a few times. The J gene is TRBJ1-1, the V gene TRBV7-2; weak D call: TRBD1 (5 bases). Germline V CDR1 and CDR2: SGHTA, FQGNSA. The CDR3 length is 16 residues. The ends were cut back, 1 base at V and 4 bases at J, with 16 bases in the middle. The CDR3 loop reads CASSLEGSGLGTEAFF. DNA for the CDR3: TGTGCCAGCAGCTTAGAGGGTTCGGGGCTCGGCACTGAAGCTTTCTTT.

The chain combines TRBV11-1 with TRBJ2-1; tentatively, D is TRBD1 (6 bases). The CDR3 consists of 17 residues. The V end was cut by 8 bases, the J end by 0 bases, with 20 bases between. Germline CDR1 and CDR2: SGHAT and FQDESV (reference sequence). CDR3 DNA: TGTGCCAGCGCCTCACAACTAGGACAGAGCTCCTACAATGAGCAGTTCTTC. This gives the protein CASASQLGQSSYNEQFF.

This clonotype was seen only a few times. Here the CDR3 DNA reads TGCAGCGCCGGGACTAGGGGTGATACGGCCAAAAACATTCAGTACTTC. Amino acids: CSAGTRGDTAKNIQYF. V and J are TRBV29-1 and TRBJ2-4, with 8 bases that match TRBD2. With 7 bases clipped from V and 1 base from J, the junction kept 12 bases outside the gene matches. Germline V CDR1 and CDR2: SQVTM, ANQGSEA. This CDR3 region has 16 residues.

This clonotype was counted between two and nine times. V usage is TRBV4-1 and J usage is TRBJ2-2; D ambiguous. Germline values: CDR1 MGHRA, CDR2 YSYEKL. The CDR3 length is 13 residues. Trimming pared 4 bases from V and 5 bases from J, leaving 8 bases between. CDR3 residues: CASSPYLTGELFF. Here the CDR3 DNA reads TGCGCCAGCAGCCCCTATCTTACCGGGGAGCTGTTTTTT.

V gene TRBV12-3 or TRBV12-4 combines with J gene TRBJ2-2; D perhaps matches TRBD2 (5 bases). V was trimmed by 2 bases and J by 3 bases, leaving 10 bases between them. This CDR3 contains 15 residues. The CDR3 loop is CASSLRRRHTGELFF. DNA for the CDR3: TGTGCCAGCAGTTTAAGGCGGAGGCACACCGGGGAGCTGTTTTTT.